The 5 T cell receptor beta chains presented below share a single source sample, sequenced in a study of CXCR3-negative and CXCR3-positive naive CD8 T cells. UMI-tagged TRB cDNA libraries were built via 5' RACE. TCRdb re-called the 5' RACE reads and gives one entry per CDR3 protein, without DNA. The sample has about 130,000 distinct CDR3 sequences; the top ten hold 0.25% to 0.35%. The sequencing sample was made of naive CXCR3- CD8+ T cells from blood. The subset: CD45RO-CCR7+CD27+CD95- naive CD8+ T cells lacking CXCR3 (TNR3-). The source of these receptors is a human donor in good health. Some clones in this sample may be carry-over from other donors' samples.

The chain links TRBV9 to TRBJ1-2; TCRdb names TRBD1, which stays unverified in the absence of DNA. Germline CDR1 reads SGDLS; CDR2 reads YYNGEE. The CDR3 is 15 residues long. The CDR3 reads CASSVVGEWQKGYTF.

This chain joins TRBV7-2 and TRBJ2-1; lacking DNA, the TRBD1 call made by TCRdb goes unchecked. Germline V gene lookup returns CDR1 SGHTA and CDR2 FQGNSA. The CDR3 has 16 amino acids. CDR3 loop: CASSPDTGTGRDEQFF.

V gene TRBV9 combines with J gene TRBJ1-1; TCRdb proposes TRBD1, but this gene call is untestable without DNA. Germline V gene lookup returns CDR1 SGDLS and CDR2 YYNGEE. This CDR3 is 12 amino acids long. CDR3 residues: CASSGPTVQAFF.

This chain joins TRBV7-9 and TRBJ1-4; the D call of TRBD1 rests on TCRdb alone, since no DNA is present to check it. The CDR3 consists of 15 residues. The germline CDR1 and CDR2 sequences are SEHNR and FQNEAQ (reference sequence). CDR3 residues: CASSLKQGLGEKLFF.

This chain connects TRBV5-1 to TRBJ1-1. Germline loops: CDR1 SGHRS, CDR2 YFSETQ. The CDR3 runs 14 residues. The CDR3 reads CASSLDLGNTEAFF.